This paragraph reports one T cell receptor (beta chain). Its antigen is unknown. Here immunoSEQ multiplex PCR was the method, and the copy in TCRdb shows in-frame clones only, minus some. The data hold just under 85,000 clones, with 65% to 85% observed a single time. The record originates from a study of OX40 agonist ivuxolimab in advanced cancers. Study background: Each patient was given ivuxolimab into a vein every 2 weeks, at 0.01 to 10 mg/kg. Findings and limits, study-wide: CD4+ and CD8+ T cells in blood underwent clonal expansion by week 6 at 0.1 to 3.0 mg/kg.

People who had autoimmune disease history or systemic immunosuppression were excluded. V was clipped by 4 bases and J by 4 bases; unmatched bases: 8. The CDR3 is made up of 17 amino acids. The germline gives CDR1 SGDLS, CDR2 YYNGEE. The sample here was CD4+ or CD8+ T cells sorted from blood, taken in a trial of the OX40 agonist ivuxolimab. This chain uses TRBV9 with TRBJ2-5; TRBD2 matches 15 bases. This TCR came from an adult with an advanced solid tumor such as melanoma, head and neck, liver or kidney cancer. DNA for the CDR3: TGTGCCAGCAGCCCAGGGACTAGCGGGGGGCTCACAGAGACCCAGTACTTC. As protein: CASSPGTSGGLTETQYF.